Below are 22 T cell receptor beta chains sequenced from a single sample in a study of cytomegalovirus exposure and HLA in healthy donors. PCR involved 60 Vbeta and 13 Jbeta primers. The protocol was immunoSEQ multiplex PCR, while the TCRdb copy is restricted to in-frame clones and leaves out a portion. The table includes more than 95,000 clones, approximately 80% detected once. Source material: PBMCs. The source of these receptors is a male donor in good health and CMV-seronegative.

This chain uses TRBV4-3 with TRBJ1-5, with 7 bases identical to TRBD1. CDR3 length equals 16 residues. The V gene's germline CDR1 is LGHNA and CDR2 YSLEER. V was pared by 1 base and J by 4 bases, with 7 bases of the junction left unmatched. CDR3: CASSQVRETGNQPQHF. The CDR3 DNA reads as TGCGCCAGCAGCCAAGTTCGTGAGACAGGGAATCAGCCCCAGCATTTT.

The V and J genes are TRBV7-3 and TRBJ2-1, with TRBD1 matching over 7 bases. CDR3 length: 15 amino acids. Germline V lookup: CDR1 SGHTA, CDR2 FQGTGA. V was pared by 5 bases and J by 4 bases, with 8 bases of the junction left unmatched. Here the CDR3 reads CASSGTGALYNEQFF. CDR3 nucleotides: TGTGCCAGCAGCGGAACAGGGGCCTTATACAATGAGCAGTTCTTC. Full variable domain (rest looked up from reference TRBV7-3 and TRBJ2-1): GAGVSQTPSNKVTEKGKYVELRCDPISGHTALYWYRQSLGQGPEFLIYFQGTGAADDSGLPNDRFFAVRPEGSVSTLKIQRTERGDSAVYLCASSGTGALYNEQFFGPGTRLTVL.

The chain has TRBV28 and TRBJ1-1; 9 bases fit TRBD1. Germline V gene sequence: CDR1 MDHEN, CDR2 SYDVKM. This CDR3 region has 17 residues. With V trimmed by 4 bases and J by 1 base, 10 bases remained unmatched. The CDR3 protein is CASSSKHRGRGNTEAFF. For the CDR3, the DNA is TGTGCCAGCAGTTCAAAACACAGGGGGCGGGGGAACACTGAAGCTTTCTTT. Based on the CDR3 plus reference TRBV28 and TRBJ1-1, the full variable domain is DVKVTQSSRYLVKRTGEKVFLECVQDMDHENMFWYRQDPGLGLRLIYFSYDVKMKEKGDIPEGYSVSREKKERFSLILESASTNQTSMYLCASSSKHRGRGNTEAFFGQGTRLTVV.

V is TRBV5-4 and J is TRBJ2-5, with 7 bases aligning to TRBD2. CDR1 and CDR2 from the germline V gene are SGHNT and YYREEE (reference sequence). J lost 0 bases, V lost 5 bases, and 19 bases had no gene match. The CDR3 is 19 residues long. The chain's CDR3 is CASSMGGGIERGHQETQYF. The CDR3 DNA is TGTGCCAGCAGTATGGGGGGAGGTATCGAGCGGGGCCACCAAGAGACCCAGTACTTC.

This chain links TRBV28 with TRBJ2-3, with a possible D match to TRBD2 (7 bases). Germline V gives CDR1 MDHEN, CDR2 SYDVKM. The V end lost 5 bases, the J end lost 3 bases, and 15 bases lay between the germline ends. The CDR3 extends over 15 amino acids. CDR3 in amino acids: CASSLEGGRTDTQYF. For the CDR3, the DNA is TGTGCCAGCAGTCTGGAGGGGGGGCGAACAGATACGCAGTATTTT.

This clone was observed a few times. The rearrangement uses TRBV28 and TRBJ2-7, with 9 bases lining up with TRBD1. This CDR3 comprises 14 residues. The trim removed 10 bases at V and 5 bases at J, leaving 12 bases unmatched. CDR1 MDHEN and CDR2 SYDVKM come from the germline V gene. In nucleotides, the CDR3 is TGTGCCACCAGGGGGACAGGGCAGGTCGACGAGCAGTACTTC. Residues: CATRGTGQVDEQYF.

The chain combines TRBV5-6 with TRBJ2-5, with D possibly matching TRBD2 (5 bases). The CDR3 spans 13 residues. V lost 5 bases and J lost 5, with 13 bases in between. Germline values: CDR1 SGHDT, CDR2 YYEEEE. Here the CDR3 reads CASSPNGLETQYF. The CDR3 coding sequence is TGTGCCAGCAGTCCAAACGGACTCGAGACCCAGTACTTC.

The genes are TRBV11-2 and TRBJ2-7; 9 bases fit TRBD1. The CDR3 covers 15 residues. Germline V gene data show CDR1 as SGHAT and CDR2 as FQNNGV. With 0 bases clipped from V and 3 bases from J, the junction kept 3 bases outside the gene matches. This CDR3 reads CASSLDQDRGYEQYF. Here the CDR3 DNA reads TGTGCCAGCAGCTTAGATCAGGACAGGGGCTACGAGCAGTACTTC.

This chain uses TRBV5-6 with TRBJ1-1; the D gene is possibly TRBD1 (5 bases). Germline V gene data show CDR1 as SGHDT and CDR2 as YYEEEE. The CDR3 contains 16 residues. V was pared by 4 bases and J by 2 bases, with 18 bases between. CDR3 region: CASSPGTTDLNTEAFF. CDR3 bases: TGTGCCAGCAGCCCAGGAACGACAGACTTAAACACTGAAGCTTTCTTT.

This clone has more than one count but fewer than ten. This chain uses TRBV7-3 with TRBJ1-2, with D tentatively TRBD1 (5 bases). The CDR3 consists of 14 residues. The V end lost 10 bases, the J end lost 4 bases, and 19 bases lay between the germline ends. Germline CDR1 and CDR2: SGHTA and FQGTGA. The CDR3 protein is CATGNRGGSYGYTF. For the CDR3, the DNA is TGTGCCACCGGAAACCGGGGGGGTAGCTATGGCTACACCTTC. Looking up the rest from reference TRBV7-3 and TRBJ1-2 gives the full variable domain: GAGVSQTPSNKVTEKGKYVELRCDPISGHTALYWYRQSLGQGPEFLIYFQGTGAADDSGLPNDRFFAVRPEGSVSTLKIQRTERGDSAVYLCATGNRGGSYGYTFGSGTRLTVV.

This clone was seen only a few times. CDR3 DNA: TGTGCCAGCAGTTCGGGGAGGGGAAATGGCTACACCTTC. It is translated as CASSSGRGNGYTF. This sequence joins TRBV27 and TRBJ1-2; TRBD1 might be the D (5 bases). The CDR3 spans 13 residues. V was pared by 4 bases and J by 6 bases, with 12 bases between. Germline CDR1 MNHEY, CDR2 SMNVEV (reference sequence).

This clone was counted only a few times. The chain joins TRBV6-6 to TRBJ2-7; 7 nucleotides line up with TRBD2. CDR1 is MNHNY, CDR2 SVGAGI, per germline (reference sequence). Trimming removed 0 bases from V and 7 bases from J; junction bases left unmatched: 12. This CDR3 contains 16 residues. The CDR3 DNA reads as TGTGCCAGCAGTTACTCATCGGCGGGGGACCCCATGGAGCAGTACTTC. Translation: CASSYSSAGDPMEQYF.

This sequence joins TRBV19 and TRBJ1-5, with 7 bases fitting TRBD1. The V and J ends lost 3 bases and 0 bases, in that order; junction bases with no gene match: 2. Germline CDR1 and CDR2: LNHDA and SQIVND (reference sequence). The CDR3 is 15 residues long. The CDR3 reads CASSIDRDSNQPQHF. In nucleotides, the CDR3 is TGTGCCAGTAGTATCGACAGGGATAGCAATCAGCCCCAGCATTTT. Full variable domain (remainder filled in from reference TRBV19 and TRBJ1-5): DGGITQSPKYLFRKEGQNVTLSCEQNLNHDAMYWYRQDPGQGLRLIYYSQIVNDFQKGDIAEGYSVSREKKESFPLTVTSAQKNPTAFYLCASSIDRDSNQPQHFGDGTRLSIL.

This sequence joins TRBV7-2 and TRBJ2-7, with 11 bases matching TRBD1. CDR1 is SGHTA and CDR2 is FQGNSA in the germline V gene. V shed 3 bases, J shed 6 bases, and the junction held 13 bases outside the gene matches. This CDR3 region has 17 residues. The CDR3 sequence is CASSFDGGGTGGREQYF. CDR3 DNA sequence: TGTGCCAGCAGCTTCGACGGTGGGGGGACAGGGGGACGCGAGCAGTACTTC.

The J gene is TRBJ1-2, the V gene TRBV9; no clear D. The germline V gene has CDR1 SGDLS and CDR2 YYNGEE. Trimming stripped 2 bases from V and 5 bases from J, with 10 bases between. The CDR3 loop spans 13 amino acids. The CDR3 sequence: CASSVGEAYGYTF. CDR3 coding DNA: TGTGCCAGCAGCGTCGGCGAGGCTTATGGCTACACCTTC.

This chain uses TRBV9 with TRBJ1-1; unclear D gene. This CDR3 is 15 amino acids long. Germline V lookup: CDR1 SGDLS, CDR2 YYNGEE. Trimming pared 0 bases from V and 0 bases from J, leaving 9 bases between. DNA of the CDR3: TGTGCCAGCAGCGTAGATCTTCAGTTGAACACTGAAGCTTTCTTT. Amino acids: CASSVDLQLNTEAFF.

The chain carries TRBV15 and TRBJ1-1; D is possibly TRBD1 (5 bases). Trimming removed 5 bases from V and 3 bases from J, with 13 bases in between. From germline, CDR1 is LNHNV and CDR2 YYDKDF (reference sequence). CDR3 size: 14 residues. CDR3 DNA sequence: TGTGCCACCAGCGGATCAGGGTTGGACACTGAAGCTTTCTTT. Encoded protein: CATSGSGLDTEAFF.

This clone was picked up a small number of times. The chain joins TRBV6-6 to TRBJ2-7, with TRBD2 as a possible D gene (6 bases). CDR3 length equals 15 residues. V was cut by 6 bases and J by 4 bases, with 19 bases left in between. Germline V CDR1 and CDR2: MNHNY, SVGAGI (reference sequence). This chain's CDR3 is CASSYGAGTPYEQYF. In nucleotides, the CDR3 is TGTGCCAGCAGCTACGGGGCCGGGACTCCGTACGAGCAGTACTTC.

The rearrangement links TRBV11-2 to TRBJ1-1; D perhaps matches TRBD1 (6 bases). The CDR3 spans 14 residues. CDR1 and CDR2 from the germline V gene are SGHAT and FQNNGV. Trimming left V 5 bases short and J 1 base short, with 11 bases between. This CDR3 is CASSPGQTNTEAFF. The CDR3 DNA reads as TGTGCCAGCAGCCCCGGACAGACGAACACTGAAGCTTTCTTT.

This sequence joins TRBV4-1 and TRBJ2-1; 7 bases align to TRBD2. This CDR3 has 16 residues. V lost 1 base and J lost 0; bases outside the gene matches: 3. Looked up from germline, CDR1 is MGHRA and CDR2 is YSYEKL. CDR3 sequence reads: CASSQAPSGSYNEQFF. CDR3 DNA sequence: TGCGCCAGCAGCCAAGCCCCTAGCGGCTCCTACAATGAGCAGTTCTTC.

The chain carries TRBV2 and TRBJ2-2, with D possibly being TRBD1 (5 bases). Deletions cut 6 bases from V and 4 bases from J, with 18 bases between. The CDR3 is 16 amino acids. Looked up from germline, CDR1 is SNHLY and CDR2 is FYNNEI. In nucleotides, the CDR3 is TGTGCCAGCAGGAAGGGGCTATCGGGTGGCACCGGGGAGCTGTTTTTT. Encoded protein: CASRKGLSGGTGELFF.

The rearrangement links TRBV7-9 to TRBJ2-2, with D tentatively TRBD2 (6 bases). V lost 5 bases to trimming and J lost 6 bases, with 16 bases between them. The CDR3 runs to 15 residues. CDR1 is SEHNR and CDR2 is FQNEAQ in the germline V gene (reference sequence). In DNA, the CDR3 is TGTGCCAGCAGCCAGTACTACAGCGGGTCCGGGGAGCTGTTTTTT. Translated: CASSQYYSGSGELFF.